This T cell receptor beta chain comes out of a study of CD8+ T cells in alopecia areata. Broader study findings: Clonality was higher in lesional than normal scalp, especially in alopecia totalis/universalis.

TCR sequencing used cDNA made by reverse transcription of extracted RNA. Method: immunoSEQ multiplex PCR; TCRdb's copy keeps in-frame clones and lacks some. Among 150,000 or so clones, 85% to 90% were seen once, and the ten largest hold approximately 16%. Both CD4+ and CD8+ T cells were separated by sorting PBMCs. As for this clone: Its antigen remains unknown.

This receptor was obtained from a human donor with alopecia areata. The sample was CD8+ T cells sorted from blood, taken at week 0.

The CDR3 bases are TGTGCCAGCAGCTTACTTGACGTGTACAATGAGCAGTTCTTC. Its translation is CASSLLDVYNEQFF. The J gene is TRBJ2-1, the V gene TRBV7-9; D gene unclear. The CDR3 runs to 14 residues. Between the trimmed V and J ends, which lost 2 bases and 4 bases, there was a span of 9 bases. Germline values: CDR1 SEHNR, CDR2 FQNEAQ (reference sequence).